Presented here are 28 T cell receptor beta chains from one specimen sequenced in a study of blood T cell repertoires in COVID-19. The data were produced by immunoSEQ multiplex PCR, yet TCRdb's version contains in-frame clones alone and is incomplete. The profile shows more than 45,000 clones, more than 70% of them singletons. The sample comprised peripheral blood. The receptors here all came from a woman in her fifties or sixties with acute or convalescent COVID-19.

The J gene is TRBJ1-2, the V gene TRBV28; 10 bases map to TRBD1. The CDR3 sequence is 16 residues long. After removal of 5 bases from V and 4 bases from J, the junction contained 10 bases not matched to a gene. Germline V gene lookup returns CDR1 MDHEN and CDR2 SYDVKM. The chain's CDR3 is CASSLPDRGTLYGYTF. CDR3 nucleotide sequence: TGTGCCAGCAGTCTCCCGGACAGGGGGACCCTCTATGGCTACACCTTC.

This chain joins TRBV12-3 or TRBV12-4 and TRBJ1-1; 10 nucleotides match TRBD1. The CDR3 covers 12 residues. The J segment lost 10 bases and the V segment lost 1 base, leaving 0 bases of the junction unmatched. CDR3 coding DNA: TGTGCCAGCAGTTTAGGGACAGGGGGAGCTTTCTTT. Encoded protein: CASSLGTGGAFF.

The chain combines TRBV15 with TRBJ2-3; 7 positions match TRBD2. Per the germline V gene, CDR1 is LNHNV and CDR2 is YYDKDF (reference sequence). V lost 1 base, J lost 1 base, and 5 bases stayed unmatched. The CDR3 is 16 residues long. CDR3 bases: TGTGCCACCAGCAGAGGTATAAGCGGGGGCACAGATACGCAGTATTTT. It codes for CATSRGISGGTDTQYF.

This chain joins TRBV7-3 and TRBJ2-2, with 7 bases matching TRBD1. Germline assignment: CDR1 SGHTA and CDR2 FQGTGA. V trimming: 5 bases; J trimming: 4 bases; junction bases outside the gene matches: 4. The CDR3 has 14 residues. The CDR3 protein is CASSPDRVTGELFF. The CDR3 DNA reads as TGTGCCAGCAGCCCCGACAGGGTCACCGGGGAGCTGTTTTTT.

This clone was seen only once. V is TRBV27 and J is TRBJ1-2, with unresolved D. Per the germline V gene, CDR1 is MNHEY and CDR2 is SMNVEV (reference sequence). V gave up 3 bases and J gave up 2 bases, with 7 bases separating them. This CDR3 has 13 amino acids. CDR3 sequence: CASSLSANYGYTF. The CDR3 DNA sequence: TGTGCCAGCAGTTTGAGTGCGAACTATGGCTACACCTTC.

The genes are TRBV7-9 and TRBJ1-1; TRBD1 is a possible D gene (6 bases). The CDR3 is 11 residues long. Trimming stripped 5 bases from V and 11 bases from J, with 12 bases between. Germline V gene data show CDR1 as SEHNR and CDR2 as FQNEAQ (reference sequence). Here the CDR3 DNA reads TGTGCCAGCAGCCTCGGGCAGGGGGCTTTCTTT. Encoded protein: CASSLGQGAFF. Filled out from reference TRBV7-9 and TRBJ1-1, the complete variable domain reads DTGVSQNPRHKITKRGQNVTFRCDPISEHNRLYWYRQTLGQGPEFLTYFQNEAQLEKSRLLSDRFSAERPKGSFSTLEIQRTEQGDSAMYLCASSLGQGAFFGQGTRLTVV.

This clone was detected a few times. The chain joins TRBV27 to TRBJ1-3; D is unresolved. V was clipped by 4 bases and J by 2 bases, with 12 bases between them. The CDR3 loop spans 15 amino acids. Germline-derived CDR1 and CDR2 are MNHEY and SMNVEV (reference sequence). The CDR3 here is CASSSRGGTGNTIYF. The CDR3 DNA reads TGTGCCAGCAGTTCCCGGGGAGGGACTGGAAACACCATATATTTT.

Concerning this clone itself: One end of the junction varies from germline; a read error may be responsible. V is TRBV2 and J is TRBJ1-1; possible D gene TRBD1, 6 bases. The CDR3 runs 11 residues. CDR1 SNHLY and CDR2 FYNNEI come from the germline V gene. Here the CDR3 DNA reads TGTGCCGGCAGGGGAGGCACTGAAGCTTTCTTT. Its protein is CAGRGGTEAFF.

The genes are TRBV7-9 and TRBJ1-4, with D unresolved. The CDR3 runs to 14 residues. CDR1 SEHNR and CDR2 FQNEAQ come from the germline V gene (reference sequence). V lost 2 bases and J lost 4, with 8 bases in between. The CDR3 sequence is CASSLYDFNEKLFF. CDR3 DNA sequence: TGTGCCAGCAGCTTATATGACTTTAATGAAAAACTGTTTTTT.

The chain couples TRBV7-9 to TRBJ2-5; possibly TRBD2 for D (5 bases). Looked up from germline, CDR1 is SEHNR and CDR2 is FQNEAQ (reference sequence). This CDR3 has 13 amino acids. The ends were cut back, 4 bases at V and 7 bases at J, with 13 bases in the middle. CDR3 sequence: CASSSGIVGTQYF. The CDR3 nucleotides read TGTGCCAGCAGCTCCGGGATTGTGGGGACCCAGTACTTC.

This clone was seen more than once but under ten times. The chain couples TRBV19 to TRBJ1-1, with 10 bases aligning to TRBD1. With 5 bases clipped from V and 1 base from J, the junction kept 13 bases outside the gene matches. Germline V CDR1 and CDR2: LNHDA, SQIVND (reference sequence). The CDR3 loop spans 18 amino acids. In DNA form, the CDR3 reads TGTGCCAGTAGTCCCTTATGGACAGGGGGGGGAGCGAACACTGAAGCTTTCTTT. This sequence encodes CASSPLWTGGGANTEAFF. Drawing the rest from reference TRBV19 and TRBJ1-1, the complete variable domain is DGGITQSPKYLFRKEGQNVTLSCEQNLNHDAMYWYRQDPGQGLRLIYYSQIVNDFQKGDIAEGYSVSREKKESFPLTVTSAQKNPTAFYLCASSPLWTGGGANTEAFFGQGTRLTVV.

Only a few counts were recorded for this clone. The rearrangement uses TRBV15 and TRBJ2-2, with a weak D call TRBD1 (6 bases). CDR1 is LNHNV and CDR2 is YYDKDF in the germline V gene (reference sequence). V gave up 4 bases and J gave up 1 base, with 10 bases separating them. CDR3 size: 15 residues. As DNA, the CDR3 is TGTGCCACCAGCACCGGGACACAGAACACCGGGGAGCTGTTTTTT. Translation: CATSTGTQNTGELFF.

The rearrangement links TRBV2 to TRBJ2-7; weak D call: TRBD1 (6 bases). This CDR3 is 12 amino acids long. From germline, CDR1 is SNHLY and CDR2 FYNNEI. Trimming stripped 4 bases from V and 6 bases from J, with 10 bases between. The CDR3 loop is CASSAQGSEQYF. The DNA for the CDR3 is TGTGCCAGCAGTGCACAGGGTAGCGAGCAGTACTTC.

CDR3 loop: CASSSGRGHEKLFF. Here the CDR3 DNA reads TGTGCCAGCAGCTCTGGAAGGGGTCATGAAAAACTGTTTTTT. This chain connects TRBV7-6 to TRBJ1-4; tentatively, D is TRBD1 (5 bases). Germline CDR1 is SGHVS and CDR2 is FNYEAQ. Between the trimmed V and J ends, which lost 4 bases and 6 bases, there was a span of 12 bases. The CDR3 has 14 residues.

The CDR3 spells CASSTQTGTRYEQYF. The CDR3 nucleotides are TGTGCCAGCAGCACCCAGACAGGGACAAGGTACGAGCAGTACTTC. The chain joins TRBV21-1 to TRBJ2-7; TRBD1, the table's D call, lacks a check against the DNA. TRBV21-1 is reported as a pseudogene. This CDR3 spans 15 amino acids.

This chain connects TRBV5-1 to TRBJ1-3; 10 positions match TRBD1. V shed 3 bases, J shed 2 bases, and the junction held 5 bases outside the gene matches. CDR1 SGHRS and CDR2 YFSETQ come from the germline V gene. The CDR3 runs to 16 residues. The CDR3 loop reads CASSSGQGQAGNTIYF. The DNA for the CDR3 is TGCGCCAGCAGCTCGGGACAGGGGCAGGCTGGAAACACCATATATTTT. Drawing the rest from reference TRBV5-1 and TRBJ1-3, the complete variable domain is KAGVTQTPRYLIKTRGQQVTLSCSPISGHRSVSWYQQTPGQGLQFLFEYFSETQRNKGNFPGRFSGRQFSNSRSEMNVSTLELGDSALYLCASSSGQGQAGNTIYFGEGSWLTVV.

The chain employs TRBV4-2 and TRBJ1-1, with D unresolved. The germline gives CDR1 LGHNA, CDR2 YNFKEQ. Trimming removed 0 bases at V and 1 base at J, with 9 bases between. The CDR3 covers 15 residues. The CDR3 sequence is CASSQDDGENTEAFF. Here the CDR3 DNA reads TGTGCCAGCAGCCAAGACGACGGAGAGAACACTGAAGCTTTCTTT.

J is TRBJ2-5 and V is TRBV11-1; a weak D match, TRBD1 (5 bases). The V end lost 5 bases, the J end lost 5 bases, and 18 bases lay between the germline ends. The CDR3 is made up of 15 amino acids. In germline, CDR1 is SGHAT, CDR2 FQDESV (reference sequence). CDR3 protein: CASSPSTGIEETQYF. In nucleotides, the CDR3 is TGTGCCAGCAGCCCATCTACAGGAATCGAGGAGACCCAGTACTTC.

The J gene is TRBJ1-1, the V gene TRBV15, with 7 positions matching TRBD1. The CDR3 loop spans 15 amino acids. The junction had 4 bases not matched to a gene; V was cut back by 3 bases and J by 0 bases. Germline CDR1 and CDR2: LNHNV and YYDKDF (reference sequence). The CDR3 spells CATSSRQGLNTEAFF. CDR3 DNA: TGTGCCACCAGCAGTAGACAGGGACTGAACACTGAAGCTTTCTTT. The variable domain in full, with the rest retrieved from reference TRBV15 and TRBJ1-1, is DAMVIQNPRYQVTQFGKPVTLSCSQTLNHNVMYWYQQKSSQAPKLLFHYYDKDFNNEADTPDNFQSRRPNTSFCFLDIRSPGLGDTAMYLCATSSRQGLNTEAFFGQGTRLTVV.

This chain connects TRBV6-4 to TRBJ1-2; 9 bases fit TRBD1. Trimming took 5 bases from V and 8 from J; bases not matched to a gene: 6. CDR1 is MRHNA, CDR2 SNTAGT, per germline. The CDR3 consists of 13 residues. The CDR3 region has the DNA TGTGCCAGCAGTAGCGGGACAGGGAGAGGCTACACCTTC. This codes for CASSSGTGRGYTF.

J is TRBJ1-1 and V is TRBV6-2 or TRBV6-3; D uncertain. Looked up from germline, CDR1 is MNHEY and CDR2 is SVGEGT. V was cut by 0 bases and J by 13 bases, with 18 bases left in between. CDR3 length: 14 residues. Here the CDR3 DNA reads TGTGCCAGCAGTTACTCAACCGGATCTGTTACGGGTTTCTTT. Amino acid sequence: CASSYSTGSVTGFF.

The chain links TRBV11-3 to TRBJ2-7; perhaps TRBD1 as D (5 bases). V was pared by 3 bases and J by 5 bases, with 8 bases between. In germline, CDR1 is SGHNT, CDR2 YENEEA. There are 12 residues in the CDR3. CDR3 bases: TGTGCCAGCAGCTTGGAAGGGGACGAGCAGTACTTC. It yields the protein CASSLEGDEQYF.

The chain carries TRBV20-1 and TRBJ1-2, with 9 bases lining up with TRBD1. Per germline, CDR1 DFQATT and CDR2 SNEGSKA (reference sequence). CDR3 length: 14 amino acids. Germline trimming cut 3 bases from V and 3 bases from J; bases unmatched to any gene: 5. The CDR3, as DNA: TGCAGTGCTAGTGTTCGGGACAGGGACTATGGCTACACCTTC. Translating it yields CSASVRDRDYGYTF.

The J gene is TRBJ2-3, the V gene TRBV11-3; D unresolved. The CDR3 has 14 residues. Germline assignment: CDR1 SGHNT and CDR2 YENEEA. V was pared by 5 bases and J by 4 bases, with 13 bases between. In nucleotides, the CDR3 is TGTGCCAGCAGCCCCATCGATGGCTCAGATACGCAGTATTTT. It specifies CASSPIDGSDTQYF.

CDR3 sequence (DNA): TGCGCCAGCAGCCACGGAATAGACTTTCAAGAGACCCAGTACTTC. Amino acid sequence: CASSHGIDFQETQYF. The chain uses TRBV4-1 and TRBJ2-5, with D unresolved. CDR3 length: 15 residues. Germline V gene sequence: CDR1 MGHRA, CDR2 YSYEKL. Trimming stripped 3 bases from V and 2 bases from J, with 13 bases between.

This clone was detected only a few times. The chain recombines TRBV7-9 with TRBJ2-3; 7 bases are a match to TRBD1. There are 15 residues in the CDR3. Looked up from germline, CDR1 is SEHNR and CDR2 is FQNEAQ (reference sequence). Losses at the gene ends were 5 bases for V and 5 bases for J; bases not matched to a gene: 10. The CDR3 sequence is CASSVDRAHLDTQYF. The CDR3 DNA is TGTGCCAGCAGCGTTGACAGGGCTCACCTAGATACGCAGTATTTT.

V is TRBV7-2 and J is TRBJ2-5; D may be TRBD2 (5 bases). From germline, CDR1 is SGHTA and CDR2 FQGNSA. The V end was cut by 1 base, the J end by 1 base, with 7 bases between. The CDR3 contains 14 residues. CDR3 in DNA: TGTGCCAGCAGCTTAGGGCGGGTCCAAGAGACCCAGTACTTC. Its protein product is CASSLGRVQETQYF.

This clone has just a few counts. The chain has TRBV5-1 and TRBJ1-3; D is unresolved. The germline CDR1 and CDR2 sequences are SGHRS and YFSETQ. The CDR3 sequence is 16 residues long. V lost 0 bases, J lost 1 base, and 11 bases lay in between. This CDR3 is CASSLARFESGNTIYF. The CDR3 nucleotides read TGCGCCAGCAGCTTGGCCAGGTTCGAGTCTGGAAACACCATATATTTT.